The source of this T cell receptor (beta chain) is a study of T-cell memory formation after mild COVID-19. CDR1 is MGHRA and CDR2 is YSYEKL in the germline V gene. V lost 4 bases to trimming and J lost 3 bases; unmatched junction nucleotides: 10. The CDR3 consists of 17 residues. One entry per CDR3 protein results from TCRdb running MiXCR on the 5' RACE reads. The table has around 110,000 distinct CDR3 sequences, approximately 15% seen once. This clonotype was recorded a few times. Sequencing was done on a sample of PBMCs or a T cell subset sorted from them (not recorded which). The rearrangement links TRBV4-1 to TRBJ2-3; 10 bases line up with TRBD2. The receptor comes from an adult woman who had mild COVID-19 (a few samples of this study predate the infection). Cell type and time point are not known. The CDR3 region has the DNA TGCGCCAGCAGCCCGCTCTTAGCGGGGGGACCGACAGATACGCAGTATTTT. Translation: CASSPLLAGGPTDTQYF.